The present entry profiles one T cell receptor (beta chain) with its context. Its antigen remains unidentified. This sample stems from a study of cytomegalovirus exposure and HLA in healthy donors. Primers for the PCR totalled 60 Vbeta and 13 Jbeta. Only in-frame clones appear in the TCRdb table, and some are missing; sequencing was by immunoSEQ multiplex PCR. The profile shows about 130,000 clones, approximately 74% of them singletons. Study results and limitations: According to the study, 150 to 200 TCR beta chains were cytomegalovirus-associated. The study dropped some indistinguishable V segments, TRBV6-2 and TRBV6-3 among them. Published work reported that the classifier diagnosed cytomegalovirus status with high specificity and sensitivity.

Healthy bone marrow donors made up the donors. The CDR3 runs to 12 residues. Trimming removed 6 bases from V and 5 bases from J, with 10 bases in between. Germline V gives CDR1 MDHEN, CDR2 SYDVKM. This receptor was obtained from a man aged 35 to 55 in good health and CMV-seropositive. The sequenced sample consisted of PBMCs. The genes are TRBV28 and TRBJ1-2, with D hard to call. CDR3 protein: CASRNGPYGYTF. The CDR3 DNA reads TGTGCCAGCAGAAACGGTCCTTATGGCTACACCTTC.